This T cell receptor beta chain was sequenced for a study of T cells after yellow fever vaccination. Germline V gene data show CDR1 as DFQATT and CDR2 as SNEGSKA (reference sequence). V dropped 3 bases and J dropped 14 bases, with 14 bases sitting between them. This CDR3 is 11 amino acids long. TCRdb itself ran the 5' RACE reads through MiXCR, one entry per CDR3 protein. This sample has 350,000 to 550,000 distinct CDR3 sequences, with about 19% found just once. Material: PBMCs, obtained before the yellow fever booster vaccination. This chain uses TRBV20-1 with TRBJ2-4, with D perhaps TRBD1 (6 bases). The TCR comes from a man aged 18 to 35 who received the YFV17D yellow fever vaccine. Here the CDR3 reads CSASPRTVKYF. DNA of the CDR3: TGCAGTGCTAGCCCCCGGACAGTTAAGTACTTC.